This T cell receptor (beta chain) was sequenced during a study of technical replicates of blood from a few donors. CDR3 size: 12 residues. Germline V lookup: CDR1 GTSNPN, CDR2 SVGIG (reference sequence). Trimming at V came to 7 bases and at J to 5 bases, leaving 6 bases not matched to a gene. The protocol was immunoSEQ multiplex PCR, while the TCRdb copy is restricted to in-frame clones and leaves out a portion. The table includes about 75,000 clones, 97% detected once. A single count supports this clone. Sample: T cells isolated from PBMCs. The chain carries TRBV30 and TRBJ2-5; 8 nucleotides match TRBD1. The TCR sequence derives from a human donor in good health. Here the CDR3 DNA reads TGTGCCTCAACAGGGGGTGGGGAGACCCAGTACTTC. Translation gives CASTGGGETQYF. Full variable domain (remainder filled in from reference TRBV30 and TRBJ2-5): SQTIHQWPATLVQPVGSPLSLECTVEGTSNPNLYWYRQAAGRGLQLLFYSVGIGQISSEVPQNLSASRPQDRQFILSSKKLLLSDSGFYLCASTGGGETQYFGPGTRLLVL.